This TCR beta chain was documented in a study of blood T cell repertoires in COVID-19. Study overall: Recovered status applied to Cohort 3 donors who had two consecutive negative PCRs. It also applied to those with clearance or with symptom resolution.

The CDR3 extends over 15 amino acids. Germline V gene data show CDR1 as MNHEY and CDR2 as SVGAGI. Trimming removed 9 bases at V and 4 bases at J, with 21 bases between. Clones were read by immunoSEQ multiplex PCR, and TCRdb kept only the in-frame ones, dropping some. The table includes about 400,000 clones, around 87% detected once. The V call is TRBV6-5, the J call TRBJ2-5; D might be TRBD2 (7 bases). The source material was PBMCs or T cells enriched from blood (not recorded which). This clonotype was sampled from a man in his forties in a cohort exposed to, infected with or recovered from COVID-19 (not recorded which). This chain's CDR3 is CASWRGEGVRETQYF. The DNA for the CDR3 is TGTGCCAGTTGGAGGGGGGAGGGCGTCCGAGAGACCCAGTACTTC.